The 29 T cell receptor beta chains presented below share a single source sample, sequenced in a study of T cells in Graves' hyperthyroidism and ophthalmopathy. RNA transcripts gave rise to amplified TCR beta CDR3 regions. The HTBI primer set was used in a first-round RT-PCR of the TCR CDR3. TCRdb itself ran the multiplex PCR reads through MiXCR, one entry per CDR3 protein. The sample contains over 200,000 distinct CDR3 sequences, about 14% of which appear only once. Sequenced sample: blood. Receptors originate from a woman between 40 and 55 years old with Graves' hyperthyroidism that later progressed to Graves' ophthalmopathy.

Ten or more counts support this clonotype. V gene TRBV3-1 combines with J gene TRBJ2-7; 12 bases match TRBD2. The V segment lost 0 bases and the J segment 7 bases; nucleotides outside the gene matches: 4. The CDR3 has 15 residues. Per the germline V gene, CDR1 is LGHDT and CDR2 is YNNKEL (reference sequence). The CDR3 coding sequence is TGTGCCAGCAGCCAAGATCTAGCGGGAGGGCGGGAGCAGTACTTC. Translation: CASSQDLAGGREQYF.

This clonotype was observed at least ten times. The chain is built from TRBV6-1 and TRBJ2-1; D possibly corresponds to TRBD2 (5 bases). From germline, CDR1 is MNHNS and CDR2 SASEGT. This CDR3 region has 16 residues. The V and J ends lost 4 bases and 3 bases respectively, with 16 bases between them. CDR3 sequence (DNA): TGTGCCAGCAGTGGAAAGGACTCGCTACGCTACAATGAGCAGTTCTTC. Translation: CASSGKDSLRYNEQFF.

This clonotype was picked up many times. The rearrangement uses TRBV6-1 and TRBJ1-5, with a possible D match to TRBD1 (6 bases). The CDR3 totals 16 residues. CDR1 MNHNS and CDR2 SASEGT come from the germline V gene. V dropped 8 bases and J dropped 1 base, with 18 bases sitting between them. The CDR3 DNA reads TGTGCCAGCCGTCCAGCGGGGGGCTTCAGCAATCAGCCCCAGCATTTT. The encoded protein is CASRPAGGFSNQPQHF.

This clonotype was seen at least ten times. V is TRBV29-1 and J is TRBJ2-1; TRBD2 matches 12 bases. The CDR3 is 13 residues long. Losses at the gene ends were 5 bases for V and 8 bases for J; bases not matched to a gene: 4. Germline V CDR1 and CDR2: SQVTM, ANQGSEA. CDR3 loop: CSVRTSGTYEQFF. CDR3 nucleotide sequence: TGCAGCGTTAGGACTAGCGGGACATATGAGCAGTTCTTC.

Remarks on this clonotype: A read error may be the cause here, since a much bigger clone is one base away. The chain carries TRBV11-3 and TRBJ2-1, with D perhaps matching TRBD1 (5 bases). CDR3 length: 16 residues. Germline V gene lookup returns CDR1 SGHNT and CDR2 YENEEA. Here the CDR3 DNA reads TGTGCCAGCAGCTTAGACAGGGCCCCCTCCTACAATGAGCAGTGCTTC. Its protein product is CASSLDRAPSYNEQCF.

This clonotype was detected ten times or more. The rearrangement joins TRBV12-3 or TRBV12-4 to TRBJ1-1; 7 bases agree with TRBD1. The length of the CDR3 is 15 residues. J lost 1 base, V lost 6 bases, and 8 bases had no gene match. The CDR3 protein is CASSTRDSKNTEAFF. The CDR3 DNA reads TGTGCCAGCAGCACACGGGACAGCAAGAACACTGAAGCTTTCTTT.

This clonotype occurred many times. V usage is TRBV6-1 and J usage is TRBJ1-1, with D possibly matching TRBD1 (5 bases). The CDR3 spans 14 residues. V was shortened by 4 bases and J by 1 base, with 10 bases between the two germline ends. In germline, CDR1 is MNHNS, CDR2 SASEGT. Written as DNA, the CDR3 is TGTGCCAGCAGTGCTGACAGAAAGAACACTGAAGCTTTCTTT. Its translation is CASSADRKNTEAFF.

This clonotype was seen ten or more times. Here the CDR3 reads CASSPQSPGEKLFF. CDR3 sequence (DNA): TGCGCCAGCAGCCCACAATCCCCAGGAGAAAAACTGTTTTTT. This chain links TRBV5-1 with TRBJ1-4; no clear D. Germline CDR1 is SGHRS and CDR2 is YFSETQ. The CDR3 totals 14 residues. The germline V and J ends were trimmed by 4 bases and 8 bases, with 15 bases remaining between them. Full variable domain (remainder filled in from reference TRBV5-1 and TRBJ1-4): KAGVTQTPRYLIKTRGQQVTLSCSPISGHRSVSWYQQTPGQGLQFLFEYFSETQRNKGNFPGRFSGRQFSNSRSEMNVSTLELGDSALYLCASSPQSPGEKLFFGSGTQLSVL.

Ten or more counts support this clonotype. The DNA for the CDR3 is TGCAGTGCCAAAACTTTAGCGGTTACCACAGATACGCAGTATTTT. It specifies CSAKTLAVTTDTQYF. This chain links TRBV20-1 with TRBJ2-3; weak D call: TRBD2 (6 bases). Germline V gene lookup returns CDR1 DFQATT and CDR2 SNEGSKA (reference sequence). There are 15 residues in the CDR3. V lost 6 bases and J 2 bases, leaving 18 bases between the germline ends.

This clonotype is labeled medium-sized. The chain recombines TRBV4-1 with TRBJ1-4; tentatively, D is TRBD1 (5 bases). The CDR3 is made up of 14 amino acids. Germline V CDR1 and CDR2: MGHRA, YSYEKL. Trimming took off 0 bases at V and 8 bases at J, with 10 bases between the two ends. The CDR3 loop is CASSQEGTREKLFF. As DNA, the CDR3 is TGCGCCAGCAGCCAAGAGGGGACTCGAGAAAAACTGTTTTTT.

This clonotype was seen many times. The chain is built from TRBV20-1 and TRBJ2-5; 12 nucleotides align to TRBD2. Germline loops: CDR1 DFQATT, CDR2 SNEGSKA (reference sequence). CDR3 length: 14 amino acids. V shed 3 bases, J shed 4 bases, and the junction held 3 bases outside the gene matches. The DNA of the CDR3 is TGCAGTGCTAGGAAGGGACTAGCGGGAGAGACCCAGTACTTC. It specifies CSARKGLAGETQYF.

About this clonotype itself: This may come from a read error, since a much larger clone is one base off. The chain recombines TRBV7-2 with TRBJ2-1; possible D gene TRBD1, 6 bases. The CDR3 sequence is 13 residues long. The germline gives CDR1 SGHTA, CDR2 FQGNSA. For the CDR3, the DNA is TGTGCCAGCAGCTTGAACAGGGACGGTGAGCAGTCCTTC. Translation gives CASSLNRDGEQSF.

This clonotype rates as large. The V call is TRBV27, the J call TRBJ1-5; weak D call: TRBD1 (6 bases). The length of the CDR3 is 13 residues. The V gene lost 5 bases and the J gene lost 3 bases, with 8 bases spanning the gap. Germline-derived CDR1 and CDR2 are MNHEY and SMNVEV (reference sequence). The CDR3 nucleotides read TGTGCCAGCAGTCTGGGACACAATCAGCCCCAGCATTTT. It translates to CASSLGHNQPQHF.

The sample holds many counts of this clonotype. The rearrangement links TRBV29-1 to TRBJ2-3, with D perhaps assigned TRBD1 or TRBD2 (5 bases each). This CDR3 is built from 13 residues. In germline, CDR1 is SQVTM, CDR2 ANQGSEA. Trimming took off 0 bases at V and 4 bases at J, with 8 bases between the two ends. The CDR3: CSVEDLGADTQYF. CDR3 sequence (DNA): TGCAGCGTTGAAGATCTGGGGGCAGATACGCAGTATTTT.

The rearrangement joins TRBV7-9 to TRBJ2-1, with 12 bases identical to TRBD2. This CDR3 is 16 amino acids long. Germline V gene lookup returns CDR1 SEHNR and CDR2 FQNEAQ (reference sequence). V shed 5 bases, J shed 9 bases, and the junction held 11 bases outside the gene matches. The CDR3 nucleotides are TGTGCCAGCAGCCCAACCCGACTAGCGGGAGTAGGTGAGCAGTTCTTC. It codes for CASSPTRLAGVGEQFF.

The chain couples TRBV6-1 to TRBJ2-6, with unresolved D. The germline V gene encodes CDR1 MNHNS and CDR2 SASEGT. The CDR3 is 15 amino acids. V dropped 6 bases and J dropped 1 base, with 10 bases sitting between them. This CDR3 is CASSPLDSGANVLTF. The CDR3 region has the DNA TGTGCCAGCAGCCCACTGGATTCTGGGGCCAACGTCCTGACTTTC.

In this sample, this clonotype turned up many times. The chain has TRBV7-9 and TRBJ2-7, with D possibly being TRBD1 (6 bases). Looked up from germline, CDR1 is SEHNR and CDR2 is FQNEAQ (reference sequence). The V gene lost 5 bases and the J gene lost 2 bases, with 13 bases spanning the gap. The CDR3 runs to 14 residues. CDR3 sequence: CASSQMDSPYEQYF. CDR3 coding DNA: TGTGCCAGCAGCCAAATGGACAGCCCCTACGAGCAGTACTTC.

This clonotype was recorded at least ten times. The chain combines TRBV7-9 with TRBJ1-2, with D uncertain. The V end was cut by 1 base, the J end by 6 bases, with 12 bases between. CDR3 length: 14 amino acids. CDR1 SEHNR and CDR2 FQNEAQ come from the germline V gene (reference sequence). The CDR3 region has the DNA TGTGCCAGCAGCTTAGTACTTATTGGGAATGGCTACACCTTC. It specifies CASSLVLIGNGYTF.

This clonotype was counted once. The chain links TRBV20-1 to TRBJ2-2; no reliable D call. The CDR3 totals 16 residues. Germline values: CDR1 DFQATT, CDR2 SNEGSKA (reference sequence). The V end lost 3 bases, the J end lost 0 bases, and 14 bases lay between the germline ends. The CDR3 DNA is TGCAGTGCTAGGGACCTTGGCGCGGCGAACACCGGGGAGCTGTTTTTT. This sequence encodes CSARDLGAANTGELFF.

The chain recombines TRBV20-1 with TRBJ2-1, with TRBD2 matching 7 bases. With 3 bases clipped from V and 6 bases from J, the junction kept 8 bases outside the gene matches. The CDR3 is 14 residues long. Per germline, CDR1 DFQATT and CDR2 SNEGSKA (reference sequence). Here the CDR3 reads CSARGGRQSNEQFF. The CDR3 nucleotides read TGCAGTGCTAGGGGCGGGAGACAATCCAATGAGCAGTTCTTC.

The CDR3 spells CASSLGLQETQYF. The CDR3 nucleotides are TGCGCCAGCAGCCTGGGACTTCAAGAGACCCAGTACTTC. The chain recombines TRBV4-1 with TRBJ2-5; D might be TRBD2 (6 bases). Germline loops: CDR1 MGHRA, CDR2 YSYEKL. This CDR3 contains 13 residues. Trimming stripped 4 bases from V and 2 bases from J, with 8 bases between.

This clonotype was recorded many times. The rearrangement links TRBV11-2 to TRBJ2-7; 12 bases map to TRBD2. The germline V gene has CDR1 SGHAT and CDR2 FQNNGV. This CDR3 has 19 amino acids. V trimming: 2 bases; J trimming: 4 bases; junction bases outside the gene matches: 15. This CDR3 reads CASSLRLAGGSLLRYEQYF. The CDR3 DNA follows: TGTGCCAGCAGCTTAAGGCTAGCGGGAGGGTCGTTGCTTCGTTACGAGCAGTACTTC.

Ten or more counts support this clonotype. V gene TRBV5-4 combines with J gene TRBJ2-1; tentatively, D is TRBD2 (5 bases). The CDR3 length is 15 residues. V was trimmed by 0 bases and J by 4 bases, leaving 11 bases between them. The germline gives CDR1 SGHNT, CDR2 YYREEE (reference sequence). CDR3 sequence: CASSLDLAEYNEQFF. CDR3 in DNA: TGTGCCAGCAGCTTGGATCTAGCAGAATACAATGAGCAGTTCTTC.

This clonotype was observed many times. J is TRBJ1-1 and V is TRBV5-1; perhaps TRBD1 as D (5 bases). Germline lookup yields CDR1 SGHRS and CDR2 YFSETQ. The length of the CDR3 is 14 residues. The V end was cut by 0 bases, the J end by 4 bases, with 10 bases between. DNA for the CDR3: TGCGCCAGCAGCTTGGGGGACCGAGTCACTGAAGCTTTCTTT. Amino acid sequence: CASSLGDRVTEAFF. Variable domain in full (rest from reference TRBV5-1 and TRBJ1-1): KAGVTQTPRYLIKTRGQQVTLSCSPISGHRSVSWYQQTPGQGLQFLFEYFSETQRNKGNFPGRFSGRQFSNSRSEMNVSTLELGDSALYLCASSLGDRVTEAFFGQGTRLTVV.

This clonotype was found many times. V gene TRBV28 combines with J gene TRBJ2-7; D gene ambiguous. Germline V gene sequence: CDR1 MDHEN, CDR2 SYDVKM. The CDR3 runs to 14 residues. Trimming took off 3 bases at V and 5 bases at J, with 14 bases between the two ends. CDR3 loop: CASSLLGEEHEQYF. DNA of the CDR3: TGTGCCAGCAGTTTGTTAGGAGAAGAGCACGAGCAGTACTTC.

About this clonotype itself: A much bigger clone sits one base away, suggesting this may be a read error. V and J are TRBV28 and TRBJ2-5; D may be TRBD2 (6 bases). Looked up from germline, CDR1 is MDHEN and CDR2 is SYDVKM. Trimming pared 4 bases from V and 7 bases from J, leaving 16 bases between. The length of the CDR3 is 14 residues. The CDR3 here is CASSWGGGFGTQYF. CDR3 DNA: TGTGCCAGCAGTTGGGGAGGAGGGTTCGGGACCCAGTACTTC.

The V call is TRBV7-8, the J call TRBJ1-6; no definite D call. The length of the CDR3 is 13 residues. CDR1 SGHVS and CDR2 FQNEAQ come from the germline V gene. The germline V and J ends were trimmed by 10 bases and 4 bases, with 11 bases remaining between them. The CDR3 bases are TGTGCCATCAGAGCAGATTATAATTCACCCCTCCACTTT. It codes for CAIRADYNSPLHF.

This sequence joins TRBV7-2 and TRBJ1-5, with 7 positions matching TRBD1. CDR3 size: 13 residues. The germline gives CDR1 SGHTA, CDR2 FQGNSA. The V gene end was trimmed by 11 bases and the J gene end by 3 bases; junction bases not matched to a gene: 7. CDR3 sequence (DNA): TGTGCCTCCGGGACAGATTCCAATCAGCCCCAGCATTTT. This sequence encodes CASGTDSNQPQHF.

This clonotype was picked up a small number of times. V is TRBV14 and J is TRBJ2-4; no firm D call. Germline values: CDR1 SGHDN, CDR2 FVKESK. The CDR3 contains 18 residues. V lost 0 bases to trimming and J lost 1 base, with 16 bases between them. The chain's CDR3 is CASSQDTGIDTAKNIQYF. The DNA for the CDR3 is TGTGCCAGCAGCCAAGATACCGGAATAGATACGGCCAAAAACATTCAGTACTTC.